The next 29 T cell receptor beta chains were all read from a single sample in a study of T cell repertoires in cytomegalovirus infection (dated by TCRdb to the late 2010s). The listed sequencing device is Illumina HiSeq 1500. Using fastp trimming at Q25 and MiXCR clonotype assembly, TCRdb reanalyzed the public sequencing data and kept in-frame beta chains. Rows are unified per CDR3 protein, each entry keeping the most common DNA and genes. This sample lists around 260,000 distinct CDR3 sequences; about 26% were detected once. The ten largest account for approximately 15% of the sample. Sequenced sample: PBMCs. Receptors originate from a human donor in good health (CMV status not recorded). Some clones in this sample may be carry-over from other donors' samples.

V gene TRBV7-6 combines with J gene TRBJ2-1; perhaps TRBD1 as D (6 bases). V lost 1 base to trimming and J lost 8 bases, with 15 bases between them. The germline CDR1 and CDR2 sequences are SGHVS and FNYEAQ. The CDR3 loop spans 15 amino acids. For the CDR3, the DNA is TGTGCCAGCAGCTTAGGTAGCAGGGGCGGTCATGAGCAGTTCTTC. This sequence encodes CASSLGSRGGHEQFF.

In its sample, this clonotype was seen many times. V gene TRBV7-2 combines with J gene TRBJ1-1, with no clear D. This CDR3 has 12 residues. V was trimmed by 5 bases and J by 8 bases, leaving 12 bases between them. Germline CDR1 and CDR2: SGHTA and FQGNSA. The CDR3 is CASSRLGGEAFF. CDR3 DNA sequence: TGTGCCAGCAGCCGCCTTGGCGGAGAAGCTTTCTTT. Full variable domain (rest looked up from reference TRBV7-2 and TRBJ1-1): GAGVSQSPSNKVTEKGKDVELRCDPISGHTALYWYRQSLGQGLEFLIYFQGNSAPDKSGLPSDRFSAERTGGSVSTLTIQRTQQEDSAVYLCASSRLGGEAFFGQGTRLTVV.

This clonotype was counted at least ten times. The chain is built from TRBV7-2 and TRBJ1-5, with 7 bases aligning to TRBD1. Germline V lookup: CDR1 SGHTA, CDR2 FQGNSA. The length of the CDR3 is 17 residues. Trimming took 5 bases from V and 4 from J; bases not matched to a gene: 14. The CDR3 spells CASSLVRDSTFNQPQHF. The CDR3 nucleotides read TGTGCCAGCAGCCTAGTCCGGGACAGCACCTTTAATCAGCCCCAGCATTTT.

This clonotype has more than one count but fewer than ten. The chain uses TRBV28 and TRBJ2-1; 12 bases line up with TRBD1. The V gene end was trimmed by 4 bases and the J gene end by 8 bases; junction bases not matched to a gene: 9. This CDR3 region has 16 residues. Germline CDR1 and CDR2: MDHEN and SYDVKM. As DNA, the CDR3 is TGTGCCAGCAGTTCAACCGGGACAGGGGGCCAGTATGAGCAGTTCTTC. Its protein product is CASSSTGTGGQYEQFF.

This chain connects TRBV6-4 to TRBJ1-1; tentative D call: TRBD1 (6 bases). The V gene's germline CDR1 is MRHNA and CDR2 SNTAGT. This CDR3 is 14 amino acids long. V was pared by 6 bases and J by 1 base, with 12 bases between. CDR3 loop: CASRDSSKNTEAFF. The CDR3 nucleotides are TGTGCCAGCAGGGACAGTTCAAAGAACACTGAAGCTTTCTTT.

The table lists this clonotype with many counts. The V gene is TRBV11-2, the J gene TRBJ2-1; 10 bases line up with TRBD1. The CDR3 consists of 17 residues. Germline CDR1 is SGHAT and CDR2 is FQNNGV. The trim removed 1 base at V and 6 bases at J, leaving 9 bases unmatched. The CDR3 bases are TGTGCCAGCAGCTTAGGAGGCGGGACAGGGGTTCCCAATGAGCAGTTCTTC. This translates into CASSLGGGTGVPNEQFF.

The sample holds a few counts of this clonotype. The genes are TRBV23-1 and TRBJ2-7; the match to TRBD2 covers 15 bases. TRBV23-1 qualifies as an ORF whose function is uncertain. The V segment lost 3 bases and the J segment 2 bases; nucleotides outside the gene matches: 17. The CDR3 extends over 21 amino acids. The CDR3 sequence is CASSHPSPWTSGRAVAYEQYF. CDR3 bases: TGCGCCAGCAGTCACCCGAGCCCGTGGACTAGCGGGAGGGCCGTCGCCTACGAGCAGTACTTC.

This clonotype was observed a few times. This rearrangement joins TRBV4-1 to TRBJ1-1; 8 nucleotides align to TRBD1. Germline V gene data show CDR1 as MGHRA and CDR2 as YSYEKL. J was trimmed by 1 base and V by 3 bases; bases with no gene match: 4. The CDR3 loop spans 15 amino acids. The chain's CDR3 is CASSQADRENTEAFF. The CDR3 region has the DNA TGCGCCAGCAGCCAGGCGGACAGGGAGAACACTGAAGCTTTCTTT.

This clonotype appeared many times. The chain employs TRBV7-2 and TRBJ2-7; a possible D gene is TRBD2 (6 bases). This CDR3 has 14 residues. The V gene's germline CDR1 is SGHTA and CDR2 FQGNSA. With 1 base removed from V and 5 bases from J, the gap between germline ends came to 12 bases. The DNA of the CDR3 is TGTGCCAGCAGCTTAGATACGTGGAGGGACGAGCAGTACTTC. Its translation: CASSLDTWRDEQYF.

The chain joins TRBV28 to TRBJ2-5; D may correspond to TRBD1 or TRBD2 (5 bases each). The V gene lost 6 bases and the J gene lost 4 bases, with 15 bases spanning the gap. Germline V gives CDR1 MDHEN, CDR2 SYDVKM. This CDR3 region has 14 residues. The CDR3 loop reads CASRGPAVRETQYF. CDR3 DNA: TGTGCCAGCAGGGGACCCGCGGTGCGAGAGACCCAGTACTTC.

This chain uses TRBV28 with TRBJ2-7, with D maybe TRBD2 (7 bases). The length of the CDR3 is 14 residues. Germline CDR1 MDHEN, CDR2 SYDVKM. V lost 7 bases and J lost 1, with 14 bases in between. The CDR3 nucleotides are TGTGCCAGCACCTTCGGGGGGCGGTCCTACGAGCAGTACTTC. Protein sequence: CASTFGGRSYEQYF.

Remarks on this clonotype: At one boundary the junction diverges from the germline segment, which might be a read error. V usage is TRBV11-2 and J usage is TRBJ1-6; TRBD1 is a possible D gene (5 bases). The CDR3 is 16 residues long. Germline V lookup: CDR1 SGHAT, CDR2 FQNNGV. The CDR3 DNA reads as TGTGTCAGCAGTTTACGGACCGGGGCCAATAATTCACCCCTCCACTTT. This translates into CVSSLRTGANNSPLHF.

The V and J genes are TRBV7-9 and TRBJ2-7, with D possibly TRBD2 on 5 matching bases. Germline V lookup: CDR1 SEHNR, CDR2 FQNEAQ (reference sequence). The V end lost 5 bases, the J end lost 6 bases, and 20 bases lay between the germline ends. The CDR3 contains 15 residues. The CDR3 reads CASSPKAELEGEQYF. The CDR3 DNA reads TGTGCCAGCAGCCCTAAAGCAGAGCTAGAGGGCGAGCAGTACTTC.

This clonotype was counted many times. The CDR3, as DNA: TGTGCCAGTAGTACCCTTGAGACAGGGCTCGCTGAAGCTTTCTTT. Amino acids: CASSTLETGLAEAFF. The chain couples TRBV19 to TRBJ1-1; 7 nucleotides match TRBD1. With 4 bases clipped from V and 6 bases from J, the junction kept 11 bases outside the gene matches. The CDR3 totals 15 residues. The V gene's germline CDR1 is LNHDA and CDR2 SQIVND (reference sequence).

This clonotype occurred a few times. The V gene is TRBV7-9, the J gene TRBJ2-5, with a possible D match to TRBD1 (7 bases). V gave up 3 bases and J gave up 4 bases, with 12 bases separating them. The germline V gene has CDR1 SEHNR and CDR2 FQNEAQ (reference sequence). CDR3 size: 14 residues. The CDR3 DNA is TGTGCCAGCAGCTTGACAGGGAGGATAGAGACCCAGTACTTC. Its translation: CASSLTGRIETQYF.

This clonotype was counted a few times. The V call is TRBV27, the J call TRBJ2-7; 8 bases are a match to TRBD1. This CDR3 contains 15 residues. Germline V CDR1 and CDR2: MNHEY, SMNVEV (reference sequence). V was pared by 8 bases and J by 1 base, with 10 bases of the junction left unmatched. The CDR3 loop reads CASGNTDRVSYEQYF. The CDR3 nucleotides read TGTGCCAGCGGTAATACGGACAGGGTGTCCTACGAGCAGTACTTC.

The chain carries TRBV20-1 and TRBJ2-1, with D perhaps matching TRBD2 (6 bases). Germline-derived CDR1 and CDR2 are DFQATT and SNEGSKA (reference sequence). The CDR3 covers 15 residues. V dropped 6 bases and J dropped 3 bases, with 18 bases sitting between them. The CDR3 DNA is TGCAGTGCCCCACCCGGCGGGCGGGGCTACAATGAGCAGTTCTTC. This encodes CSAPPGGRGYNEQFF.

The genes are TRBV7-9 and TRBJ2-1, with TRBD2 matching 11 bases. The V segment lost 5 bases and the J segment 7 bases; nucleotides outside the gene matches: 7. The germline gives CDR1 SEHNR, CDR2 FQNEAQ (reference sequence). The CDR3 has 15 residues. The CDR3 coding sequence is TGTGCCAGCAGCCTACTAGCGGGAGTGTTTAATGAGCAGTTCTTC. This encodes CASSLLAGVFNEQFF.

The chain employs TRBV7-3 and TRBJ1-1, with TRBD1 identical over 8 bases. The germline CDR1 and CDR2 sequences are SGHTA and FQGTGA. The length of the CDR3 is 15 residues. V was pared by 5 bases and J by 1 base, with 6 bases of the junction left unmatched. CDR3 loop: CASSKTGTGNTEAFF. CDR3 DNA sequence: TGTGCCAGCAGCAAAACCGGGACAGGGAACACTGAAGCTTTCTTT.

The V call is TRBV19, the J call TRBJ2-7; D not resolved. V was clipped by 3 bases and J by 5 bases, with 14 bases between them. Germline CDR1 and CDR2: LNHDA and SQIVND (reference sequence). CDR3 length: 14 residues. CDR3 amino acids: CASSIMDRTDEQYF. In DNA form, the CDR3 reads TGTGCCAGTAGTATTATGGACCGGACCGACGAGCAGTACTTC. Full variable domain (outside the CDR3, taken from reference TRBV19 and TRBJ2-7): DGGITQSPKYLFRKEGQNVTLSCEQNLNHDAMYWYRQDPGQGLRLIYYSQIVNDFQKGDIAEGYSVSREKKESFPLTVTSAQKNPTAFYLCASSIMDRTDEQYFGPGTRLTVT.

The chain links TRBV6-2 or TRBV6-3 to TRBJ1-1; D is undetermined. Germline lookup yields CDR1 MNHEY and CDR2 SVGEGT. This CDR3 comprises 13 residues. V lost 6 bases and J lost 4, with 12 bases in between. CDR3 region: CASSFSARTEAFF. As DNA, the CDR3 is TGTGCCAGCAGCTTTAGCGCGCGCACTGAAGCTTTCTTT.

The CDR3 spells CASSQDGPTRHEQYF. The CDR3 DNA reads TGTGCCAGCAGCCAAGACGGACCGACAAGGCACGAGCAGTACTTC. The J gene is TRBJ2-7, the V gene TRBV3-1; no reliable D call. CDR1 and CDR2 from the germline V gene are LGHDT and YNNKEL (reference sequence). Trimming shortened V by 0 bases and J by 5 bases, and 14 bases separated the two germline ends. This CDR3 spans 15 amino acids.

This clonotype was observed a single time. CDR3 DNA: TGTGCCAGCCTCCGGGGGGAATTTAAAGAGACCCAGTACTTC. Protein sequence: CASLRGEFKETQYF. V usage is TRBV2 and J usage is TRBJ2-5; 7 bases match TRBD2. The germline gives CDR1 SNHLY, CDR2 FYNNEI. The CDR3 is made up of 14 amino acids. V shed 8 bases and J 3 bases; nucleotides not matched to a gene: 9.

The chain carries TRBV4-1 and TRBJ1-1; D is undetermined. Germline V gives CDR1 MGHRA, CDR2 YSYEKL. The CDR3 has 14 amino acids. Trimming took 0 bases from V and 9 from J, leaving 14 bases between them. The CDR3, as DNA: TGCGCCAGCAGCCAAGAGGGCACAATTTCTCAAGCTTTCTTT. Protein sequence: CASSQEGTISQAFF.

The genes are TRBV10-3 and TRBJ2-7; TRBD1 matches at 7 bases. The germline gives CDR1 ENHRY, CDR2 SYGVKD. This CDR3 comprises 18 residues. V dropped 6 bases and J dropped 0; count of bases not matched to a gene: 17. The CDR3 region has the DNA TGTGCCATCAGAGAACCCATGGGGACAGCCCATTTCTCCTACGAGCAGTACTTC. It translates to CAIREPMGTAHFSYEQYF.

The genes are TRBV5-1 and TRBJ1-6; a weak D match, TRBD1 (6 bases). Trimming cost V 0 bases and J 7 bases, with 11 bases left between them. CDR3 size: 15 residues. Germline V lookup: CDR1 SGHRS, CDR2 YFSETQ. The CDR3, as DNA: TGCGCCAGCAGCTTGGCCACAGGGAACAATTCACCCCTCCACTTT. The encoded protein is CASSLATGNNSPLHF.

The V call is TRBV7-2, the J call TRBJ2-3; 11 nucleotides match TRBD2. V trimming: 4 bases; J trimming: 0 bases; junction bases outside the gene matches: 3. The CDR3 contains 16 residues. Germline V gene lookup returns CDR1 SGHTA and CDR2 FQGNSA. The CDR3 nucleotides are TGTGCCAGCAGCTCGGGACTAGCGGAAAGCACAGATACGCAGTATTTT. The encoded protein is CASSSGLAESTDTQYF.

This clonotype was counted only a few times. The chain joins TRBV5-6 to TRBJ2-4; D may be TRBD1 or TRBD2 (6 bases each). The CDR3 is 14 residues long. V was pared by 2 bases and J by 6 bases, with 12 bases between. Germline lookup yields CDR1 SGHDT and CDR2 YYEEEE. CDR3 DNA: TGTGCCAGCAGCTTTACGGGGGCGAGAAACATTCAGTACTTC. Translation: CASSFTGARNIQYF.

V is TRBV7-6 and J is TRBJ2-5; the D gene could be TRBD1 or TRBD2 (6 bases each). CDR3 length: 14 amino acids. V gave up 4 bases and J gave up 5 bases, with 14 bases separating them. CDR1 and CDR2 (germline): SGHVS, FNYEAQ. CDR3 sequence: CASSSSGGGETQYF. As DNA, the CDR3 is TGTGCCAGCAGCTCCTCCGGGGGCGGCGAGACCCAGTACTTC.